This T cell receptor (beta chain) stems from a study of T cells in Graves' hyperthyroidism and ophthalmopathy. Study as a whole: Peripheral blood was obtained at initial diagnosis, preceding any treatment. Study-wide points: The model anticipated ophthalmopathy a median about 6.5 months pre-onset. Among clonotypes expanded in thyroid above 0.001, most were also found in blood.

V lost 1 base and J 8 bases, leaving 15 bases between the germline ends. The CDR3 loop spans 15 amino acids. Germline values: CDR1 LGHDT, CDR2 YNNKEL (reference sequence). This clonotype came up many times. The antigen is unknown. The investigators amplified TCR beta CDR3 regions from RNA transcripts. Primed by the HTBI set, a first-round RT-PCR was run on the TCR CDR3. TCRdb reanalysed the multiplex PCR reads using MiXCR and keeps one entry per CDR3 protein. The table lists about 600,000 distinct CDR3 sequences, approximately 14% of them singletons, with around 7% in the top ten. Sequences were obtained from blood. The TCR was taken from a woman under 30 with Graves' ophthalmopathy. The V call is TRBV3-1, the J call TRBJ2-1; D possibly corresponds to TRBD2 (5 bases). CDR3 sequence: CASSQVKLVVHEQFF. The CDR3 DNA follows: TGTGCCAGCAGCCAAGTAAAACTAGTAGTTCATGAGCAGTTCTTC.